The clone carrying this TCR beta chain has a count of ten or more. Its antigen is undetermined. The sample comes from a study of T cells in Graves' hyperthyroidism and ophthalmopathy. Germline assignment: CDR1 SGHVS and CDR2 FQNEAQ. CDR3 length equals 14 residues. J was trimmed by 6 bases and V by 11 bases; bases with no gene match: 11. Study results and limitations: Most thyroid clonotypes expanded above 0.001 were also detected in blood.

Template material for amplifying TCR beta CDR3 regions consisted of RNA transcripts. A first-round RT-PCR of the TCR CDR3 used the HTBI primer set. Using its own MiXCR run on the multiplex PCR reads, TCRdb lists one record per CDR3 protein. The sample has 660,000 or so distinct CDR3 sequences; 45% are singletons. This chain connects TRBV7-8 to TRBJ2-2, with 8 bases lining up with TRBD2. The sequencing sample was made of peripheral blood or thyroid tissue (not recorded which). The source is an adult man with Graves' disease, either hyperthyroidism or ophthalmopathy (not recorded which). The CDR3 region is CACSGLAGPGELFF. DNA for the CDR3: TGTGCCTGCTCGGGGCTAGCGGGTCCCGGGGAGCTGTTTTTT.